The 8 T cell receptor beta chains listed next were all sequenced from one sample in a study of CXCR3-negative and CXCR3-positive naive CD8 T cells. These receptors are not linked to any known antigen. Study conclusions and caveats: A higher hydrophobicity marked the TRB CDR3s of CXCR3-positive naive cells versus CXCR3-negative naive cells.

In preparing the TRB cDNA libraries, 5' RACE with UMI labels was used. TCRdb re-called the 5' RACE reads; one entry per CDR3 protein, DNA not given. With about 89,000 distinct CDR3 sequences in the sample, the ten largest clones hold over 0.4%. Sequenced: naive CXCR3+ CD8+ T cells from blood. Subset meaning: CD45RO-CCR7+CD27+CD95- naive CD8+ T cells expressing CXCR3 (TNR3+). These receptors were collected from a human donor in good health. Some clones in this sample may be carry-over from other donors' samples.

The J gene is TRBJ2-3, the V gene TRBV6-2 or TRBV6-3; with no DNA, the TCRdb D assignment of TRBD1 cannot be verified. This CDR3 is 13 amino acids long. Germline V gives CDR1 MNHEY, CDR2 SVGEGT. CDR3 sequence reads: CASSQGFSDTQYF.

The chain joins TRBV28 to TRBJ1-2. The CDR3 runs 13 residues. CDR1 and CDR2 (germline): MDHEN, SYDVKM. This CDR3 is CASSFGEEDGYTF.

This chain connects TRBV28 to TRBJ2-3; TCRdb reports TRBD2, a call that lacks DNA to check it against. The CDR3 contains 16 residues. CDR1 MDHEN and CDR2 SYDVKM come from the germline V gene. The CDR3 region is CASRPRLAGRRDTQNF.

The rearrangement joins TRBV28 to TRBJ2-1. This CDR3 is 11 amino acids long. Germline V gene sequence: CDR1 MDHEN, CDR2 SYDVKM. The CDR3 spells CASSLGSEQFF.

The genes are TRBV6-6 and TRBJ2-7; absent DNA, TCRdb's TRBD1 call cannot be checked. Germline V CDR1 and CDR2: MNHNY, SVGAGI (reference sequence). The CDR3 has 13 amino acids. The CDR3 reads CASSSGEPYEQYF.

This chain connects TRBV7-2 to TRBJ2-7; TCRdb calls TRBD2, which cannot be checked without DNA. Germline V lookup: CDR1 SGHTA, CDR2 FQGNSA. The CDR3 runs to 12 residues. CDR3: CASRDYTYEQYF.

The rearrangement joins TRBV28 to TRBJ1-5; TCRdb proposes TRBD1, but this gene call is untestable without DNA. This CDR3 spans 14 amino acids. CDR1 and CDR2 from the germline V gene are MDHEN and SYDVKM. The CDR3 sequence is CASSRGQGYQPQHF.

The chain is built from TRBV20-1 and TRBJ2-2. This CDR3 spans 13 amino acids. Per the germline V gene, CDR1 is DFQATT and CDR2 is SNEGSKA (reference sequence). CDR3 residues: CSAWTRNTGELFF.